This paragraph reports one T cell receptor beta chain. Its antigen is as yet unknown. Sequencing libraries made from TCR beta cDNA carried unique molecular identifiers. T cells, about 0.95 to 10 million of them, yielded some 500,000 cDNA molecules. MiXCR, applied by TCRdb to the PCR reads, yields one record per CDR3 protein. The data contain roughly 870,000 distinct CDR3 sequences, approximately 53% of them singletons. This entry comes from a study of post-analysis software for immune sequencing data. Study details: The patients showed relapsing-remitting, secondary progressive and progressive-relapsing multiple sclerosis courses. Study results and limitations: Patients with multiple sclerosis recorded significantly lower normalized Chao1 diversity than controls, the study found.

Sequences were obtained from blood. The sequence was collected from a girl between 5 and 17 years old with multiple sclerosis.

CDR3 sequence: CASSHSRSSYNEQFF. The CDR3 region has the DNA TGCGCCAGCAGCCATAGTAGGTCCTCCTACAATGAGCAGTTCTTC. The V gene is TRBV5-1, the J gene TRBJ2-1; D is unresolved. Trimming left V 4 bases short and J 0 bases short, with 11 bases between. Per the germline V gene, CDR1 is SGHRS and CDR2 is YFSETQ. CDR3 length: 15 residues.